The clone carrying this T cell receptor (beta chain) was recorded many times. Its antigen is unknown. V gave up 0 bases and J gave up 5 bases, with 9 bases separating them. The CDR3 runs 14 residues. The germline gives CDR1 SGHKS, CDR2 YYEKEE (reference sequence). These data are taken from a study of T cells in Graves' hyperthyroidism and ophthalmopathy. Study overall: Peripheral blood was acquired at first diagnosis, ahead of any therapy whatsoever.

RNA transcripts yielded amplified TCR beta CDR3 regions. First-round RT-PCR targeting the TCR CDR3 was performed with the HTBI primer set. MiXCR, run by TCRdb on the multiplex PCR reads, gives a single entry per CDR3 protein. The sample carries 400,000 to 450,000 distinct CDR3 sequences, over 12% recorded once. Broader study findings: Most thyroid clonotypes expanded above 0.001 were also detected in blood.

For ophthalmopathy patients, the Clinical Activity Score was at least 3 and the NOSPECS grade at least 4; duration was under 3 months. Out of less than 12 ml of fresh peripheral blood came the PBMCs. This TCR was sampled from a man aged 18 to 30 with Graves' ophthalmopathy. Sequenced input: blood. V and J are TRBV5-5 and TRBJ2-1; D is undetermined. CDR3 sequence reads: CASSLAPVNNEQFF. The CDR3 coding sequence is TGTGCCAGCAGCTTGGCTCCGGTGAACAATGAGCAGTTCTTC.